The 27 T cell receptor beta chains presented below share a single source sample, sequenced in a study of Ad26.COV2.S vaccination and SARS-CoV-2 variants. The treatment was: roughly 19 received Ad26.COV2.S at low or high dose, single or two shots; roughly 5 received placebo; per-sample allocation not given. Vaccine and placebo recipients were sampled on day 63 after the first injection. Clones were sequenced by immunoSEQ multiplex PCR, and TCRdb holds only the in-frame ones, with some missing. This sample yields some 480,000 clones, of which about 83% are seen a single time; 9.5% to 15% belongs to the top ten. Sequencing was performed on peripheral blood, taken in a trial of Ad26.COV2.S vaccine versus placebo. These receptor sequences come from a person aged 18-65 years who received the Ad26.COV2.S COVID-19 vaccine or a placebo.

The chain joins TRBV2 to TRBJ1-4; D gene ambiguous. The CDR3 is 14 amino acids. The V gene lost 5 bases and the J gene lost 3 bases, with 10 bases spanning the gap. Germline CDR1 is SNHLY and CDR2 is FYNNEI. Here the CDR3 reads CASSKGRANEKLFF. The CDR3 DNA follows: TGTGCCAGCAGTAAAGGGAGGGCTAATGAAAAACTGTTTTTT.

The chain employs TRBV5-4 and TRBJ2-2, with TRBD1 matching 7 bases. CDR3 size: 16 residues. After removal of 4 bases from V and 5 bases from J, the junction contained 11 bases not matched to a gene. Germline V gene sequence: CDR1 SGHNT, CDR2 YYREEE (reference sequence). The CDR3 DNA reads TGTGCCAGCAGCCCCAGGGGGAGCACCGAGACCGGGGAGCTGTTTTTT. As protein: CASSPRGSTETGELFF.

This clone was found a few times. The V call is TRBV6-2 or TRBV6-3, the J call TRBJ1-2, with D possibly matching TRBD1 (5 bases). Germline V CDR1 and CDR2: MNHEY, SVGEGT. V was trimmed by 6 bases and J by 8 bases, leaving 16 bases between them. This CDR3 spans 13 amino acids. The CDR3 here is CASSDVGGVGYTF. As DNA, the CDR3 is TGTGCCAGCAGCGACGTTGGGGGAGTGGGCTACACCTTC.

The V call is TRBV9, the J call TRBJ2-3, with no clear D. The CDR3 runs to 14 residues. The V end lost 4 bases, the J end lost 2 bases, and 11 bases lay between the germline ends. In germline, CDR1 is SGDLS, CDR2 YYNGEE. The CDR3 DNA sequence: TGTGCCAGCAGCTTACGACACGACACAGATACGCAGTATTTT. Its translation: CASSLRHDTDTQYF.

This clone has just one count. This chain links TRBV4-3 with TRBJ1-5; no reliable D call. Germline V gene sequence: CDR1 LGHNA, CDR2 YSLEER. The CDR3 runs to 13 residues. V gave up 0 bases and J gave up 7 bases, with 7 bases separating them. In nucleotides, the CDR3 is TGCGCCAGCAGCCAAGAATCTGACCAGCCCCAGCATTTT. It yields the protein CASSQESDQPQHF.

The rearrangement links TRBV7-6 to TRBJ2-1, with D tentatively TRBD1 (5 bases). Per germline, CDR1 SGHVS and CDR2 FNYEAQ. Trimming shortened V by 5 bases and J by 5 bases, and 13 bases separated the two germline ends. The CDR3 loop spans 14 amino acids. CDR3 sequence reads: CASSRWKGNNEQFF. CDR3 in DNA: TGTGCCAGCAGCCGATGGAAGGGGAACAATGAGCAGTTCTTC.

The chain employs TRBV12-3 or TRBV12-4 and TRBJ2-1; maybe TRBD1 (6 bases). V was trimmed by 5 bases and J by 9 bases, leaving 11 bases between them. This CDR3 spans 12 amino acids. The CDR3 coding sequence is TGTGCCAGCAGTCGAACAGGGACTGAGCAGTTCTTC. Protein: CASSRTGTEQFF.

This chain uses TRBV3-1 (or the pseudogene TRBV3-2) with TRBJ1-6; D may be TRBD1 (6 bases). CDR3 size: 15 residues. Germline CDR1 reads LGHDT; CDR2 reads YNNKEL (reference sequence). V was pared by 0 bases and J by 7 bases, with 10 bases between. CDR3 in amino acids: CASSQDWTVNSPLHF. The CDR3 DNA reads TGTGCCAGCAGCCAAGATTGGACAGTCAATTCACCCCTCCACTTT.

Here the CDR3 reads CASSEARSPHGYTF. In DNA form, the CDR3 reads TGTGCCAGCAGTGAAGCCAGATCCCCACATGGCTACACCTTC. The J gene is TRBJ1-2, the V gene TRBV2; D gene unclear. This CDR3 spans 14 amino acids. Germline CDR1 and CDR2: SNHLY and FYNNEI. Trimming took 0 bases from V and 6 from J, leaving 11 bases between them. Full variable domain (missing parts from reference TRBV2 and TRBJ1-2): EPEVTQTPSHQVTQMGQEVILRCVPISNHLYFYWYRQILGQKVEFLVSFYNNEISEKSEIFDDQFSVERPDGSNFTLKIRSTKLEDSAMYFCASSEARSPHGYTFGSGTRLTVV.

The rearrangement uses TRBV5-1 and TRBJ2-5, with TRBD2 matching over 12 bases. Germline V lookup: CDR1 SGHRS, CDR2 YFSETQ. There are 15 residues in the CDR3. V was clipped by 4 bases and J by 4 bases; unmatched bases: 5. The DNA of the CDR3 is TGCGCCAGCAGCCAGGGACTAGCGGGTTCAGAGACCCAGTACTTC. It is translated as CASSQGLAGSETQYF. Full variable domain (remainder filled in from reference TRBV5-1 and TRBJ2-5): KAGVTQTPRYLIKTRGQQVTLSCSPISGHRSVSWYQQTPGQGLQFLFEYFSETQRNKGNFPGRFSGRQFSNSRSEMNVSTLELGDSALYLCASSQGLAGSETQYFGPGTRLLVL.

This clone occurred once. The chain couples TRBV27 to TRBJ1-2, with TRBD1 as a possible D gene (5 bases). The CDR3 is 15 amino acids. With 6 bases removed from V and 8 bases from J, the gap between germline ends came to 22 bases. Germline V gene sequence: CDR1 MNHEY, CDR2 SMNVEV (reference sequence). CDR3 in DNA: TGTGCCAGCAGACCCCTTGGACAACCGGGAGAAGGCTACACCTTC. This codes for CASRPLGQPGEGYTF.

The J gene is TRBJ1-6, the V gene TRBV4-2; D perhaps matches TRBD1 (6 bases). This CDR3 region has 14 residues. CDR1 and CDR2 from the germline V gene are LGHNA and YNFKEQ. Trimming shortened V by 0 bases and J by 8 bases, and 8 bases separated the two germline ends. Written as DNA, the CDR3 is TGTGCCAGCAGCCAAGATAAGGGGGATTCACCCCTCCACTTT. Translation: CASSQDKGDSPLHF.

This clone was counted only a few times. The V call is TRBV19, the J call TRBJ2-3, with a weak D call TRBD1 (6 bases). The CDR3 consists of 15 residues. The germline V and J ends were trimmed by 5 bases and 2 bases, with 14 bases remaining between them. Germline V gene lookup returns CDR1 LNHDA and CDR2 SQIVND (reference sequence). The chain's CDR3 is CASSDRTDFTDTQYF. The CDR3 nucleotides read TGTGCCAGTAGTGATCGGACAGACTTCACAGATACGCAGTATTTT.

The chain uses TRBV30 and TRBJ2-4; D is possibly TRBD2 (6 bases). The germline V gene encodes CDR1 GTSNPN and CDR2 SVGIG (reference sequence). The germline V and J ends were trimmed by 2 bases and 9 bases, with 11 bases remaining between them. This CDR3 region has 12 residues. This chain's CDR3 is CAWSPGGAIQYF. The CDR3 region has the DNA TGTGCCTGGAGTCCCGGGGGAGCCATTCAGTACTTC.

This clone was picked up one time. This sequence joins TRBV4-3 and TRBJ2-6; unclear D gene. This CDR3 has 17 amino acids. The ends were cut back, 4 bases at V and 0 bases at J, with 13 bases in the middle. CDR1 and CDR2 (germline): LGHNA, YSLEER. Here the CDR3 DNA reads TGCGCCAGCAGCCCGAACACGTGGGGCTCTGGGGCCAACGTCCTGACTTTC. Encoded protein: CASSPNTWGSGANVLTF.

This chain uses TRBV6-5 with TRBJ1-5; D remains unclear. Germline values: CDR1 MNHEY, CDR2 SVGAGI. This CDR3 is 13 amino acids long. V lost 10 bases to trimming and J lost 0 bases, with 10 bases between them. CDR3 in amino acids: CATRENSNQPQHF. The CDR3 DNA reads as TGTGCCACGCGGGAAAATAGCAATCAGCCCCAGCATTTT.

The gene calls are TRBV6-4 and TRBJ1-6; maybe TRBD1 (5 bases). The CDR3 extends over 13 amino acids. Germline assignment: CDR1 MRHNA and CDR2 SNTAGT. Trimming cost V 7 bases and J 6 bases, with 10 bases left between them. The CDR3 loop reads CASKRDPNSPLHF. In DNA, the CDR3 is TGTGCCAGCAAGCGGGACCCTAATTCACCCCTCCACTTT.

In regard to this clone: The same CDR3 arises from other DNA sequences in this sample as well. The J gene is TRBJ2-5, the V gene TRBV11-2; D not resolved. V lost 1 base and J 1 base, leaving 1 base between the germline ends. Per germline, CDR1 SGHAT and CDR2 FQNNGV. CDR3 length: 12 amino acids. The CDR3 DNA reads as TGTGCCAGCAGCTTAGGCCAAGAGACCCAGTACTTC. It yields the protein CASSLGQETQYF. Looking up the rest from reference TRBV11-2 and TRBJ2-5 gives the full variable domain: EAGVAQSPRYKIIEKRQSVAFWCNPISGHATLYWYQQILGQGPKLLIQFQNNGVVDDSQLPKDRFSAERLKGVDSTLKIQPAKLEDSAVYLCASSLGQETQYFGPGTRLLVL.

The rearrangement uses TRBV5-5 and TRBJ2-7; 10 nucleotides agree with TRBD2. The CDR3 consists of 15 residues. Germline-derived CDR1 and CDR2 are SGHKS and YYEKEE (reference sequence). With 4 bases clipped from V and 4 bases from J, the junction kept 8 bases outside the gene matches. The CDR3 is CASSRDPGLAYEQYF. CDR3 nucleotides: TGTGCCAGCAGCCGAGATCCGGGACTAGCGTACGAGCAGTACTTC.

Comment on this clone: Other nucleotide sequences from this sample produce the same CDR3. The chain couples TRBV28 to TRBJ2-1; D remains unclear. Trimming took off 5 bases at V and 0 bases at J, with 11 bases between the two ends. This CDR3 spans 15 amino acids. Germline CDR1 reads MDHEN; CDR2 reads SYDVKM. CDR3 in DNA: TGTGCCAGCAGTCCAACCTCGGGCTCCTACAATGAGCAGTTCTTC. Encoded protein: CASSPTSGSYNEQFF.

Here the CDR3 reads CASSVGESGNEQFF. As DNA, the CDR3 is TGTGCCAGCAGCGTAGGAGAGTCGGGCAATGAGCAGTTCTTC. The rearrangement uses TRBV9 and TRBJ2-1; D is unclear. This CDR3 contains 14 residues. V was shortened by 0 bases and J by 6 bases, with 10 bases between the two germline ends. Germline assignment: CDR1 SGDLS and CDR2 YYNGEE. The full variable domain, rest sourced from reference TRBV9 and TRBJ2-1, is DSGVTQTPKHLITATGQRVTLRCSPRSGDLSVYWYQQSLDQGLQFLIQYYNGEERAKGNILERFSAQQFPDLHSELNLSSLELGDSALYFCASSVGESGNEQFFGPGTRLTVL.

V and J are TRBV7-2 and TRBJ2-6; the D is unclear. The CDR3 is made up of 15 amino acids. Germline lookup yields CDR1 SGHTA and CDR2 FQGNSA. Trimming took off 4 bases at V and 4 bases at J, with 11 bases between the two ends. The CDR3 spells CASSYLLGGANVLTF. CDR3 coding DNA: TGTGCCAGCAGCTATCTGCTCGGAGGGGCCAACGTCCTGACTTTC.

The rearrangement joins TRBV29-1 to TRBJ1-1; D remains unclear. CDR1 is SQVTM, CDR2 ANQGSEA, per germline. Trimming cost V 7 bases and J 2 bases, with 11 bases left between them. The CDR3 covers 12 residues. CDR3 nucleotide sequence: TGCAGCGCCCATCTGGCTAACACTGAAGCTTTCTTT. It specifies CSAHLANTEAFF.

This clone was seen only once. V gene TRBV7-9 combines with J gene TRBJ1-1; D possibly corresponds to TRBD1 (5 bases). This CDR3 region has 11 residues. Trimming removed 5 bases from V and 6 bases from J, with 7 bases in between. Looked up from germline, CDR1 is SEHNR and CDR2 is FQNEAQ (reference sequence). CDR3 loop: CASSRGPEAFF. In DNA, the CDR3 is TGTGCCAGCAGCAGGGGACCTGAAGCTTTCTTT.

The chain's CDR3 is CASRGQGLGYEQYF. CDR3 in DNA: TGCGCCAGCAGAGGACAGGGTCTAGGCTACGAGCAGTACTTC. This chain links TRBV23-1 with TRBJ2-7; TRBD1 aligns across 8 bases. TRBV23-1 is reported as an ORF; its role is uncertain. CDR3 length equals 14 residues. With 6 bases clipped from V and 3 bases from J, the junction kept 7 bases outside the gene matches.

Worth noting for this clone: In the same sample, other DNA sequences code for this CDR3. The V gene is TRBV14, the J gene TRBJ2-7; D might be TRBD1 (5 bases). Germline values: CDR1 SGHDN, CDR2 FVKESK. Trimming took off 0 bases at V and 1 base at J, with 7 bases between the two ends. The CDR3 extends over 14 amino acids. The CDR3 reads CASSQETVSYEQYF. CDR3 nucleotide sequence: TGTGCCAGCAGCCAAGAGACAGTTTCCTACGAGCAGTACTTC.

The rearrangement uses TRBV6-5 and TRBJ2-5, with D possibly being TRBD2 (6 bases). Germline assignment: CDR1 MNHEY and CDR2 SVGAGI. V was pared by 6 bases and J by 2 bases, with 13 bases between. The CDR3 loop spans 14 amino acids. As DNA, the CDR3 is TGTGCCAGCAGCCCCACCGGGAGTCAAGAGACCCAGTACTTC. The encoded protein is CASSPTGSQETQYF.